The 4 T cell receptor beta chains below all came from one sample that was sequenced in a study of blood T cell repertoires in COVID-19. Libraries were prepared by immunoSEQ multiplex PCR; TCRdb keeps only in-frame clonotypes and omits some of them. The sample has around 250,000 clones, about four fifths seen once. Sequenced material: peripheral blood. These receptors all come from a woman aged 18-29 years with acute or convalescent COVID-19.

Only one count was recorded for this clone. This CDR3 reads CASSGQGQPYGYTF. DNA for the CDR3: TGTGCCAGTAGTGGGCAGGGGCAACCCTATGGCTACACCTTC. The chain is built from TRBV19 and TRBJ1-2; TRBD1 might be the D (6 bases). CDR1 is LNHDA and CDR2 is SQIVND in the germline V gene (reference sequence). Trimming stripped 5 bases from V and 4 bases from J, with 14 bases between. The CDR3 is made up of 14 amino acids.

This clone was recorded a few times. The chain employs TRBV2 and TRBJ1-5; D perhaps matches TRBD1 (5 bases). The CDR3 contains 15 residues. V shed 5 bases and J shed 4 bases, with 15 bases lying between them. The germline V gene has CDR1 SNHLY and CDR2 FYNNEI. Here the CDR3 DNA reads TGTGCCAGCAGTCCTAATTCGGGGGGTAATCAGCCCCAGCATTTT. Residues: CASSPNSGGNQPQHF.

The CDR3 spells CASSLSSGRDYEQYF. The CDR3 DNA reads as TGTGCCAGCAGTTTGTCGAGCGGGAGGGACTACGAGCAGTACTTC. The chain is built from TRBV27 and TRBJ2-7, with 10 bases that match TRBD2. Looked up from germline, CDR1 is MNHEY and CDR2 is SMNVEV (reference sequence). This CDR3 has 15 amino acids. J gave up 3 bases and V 3 bases, and 5 bases lay outside the gene matches.

This chain connects TRBV28 to TRBJ2-3; tentative D call: TRBD2 (6 bases). The CDR3 spans 11 residues. Trimming shortened V by 8 bases and J by 6 bases, and 9 bases separated the two germline ends. Germline CDR1 and CDR2: MDHEN and SYDVKM. CDR3 nucleotides: TGTGCCAGCTGGGGGGACGATACGCAGTATTTT. Translated, it gives CASWGDDTQYF.